This TCR beta chain was retrieved from a study of beta chain features in type 1 diabetes. Study background: The number of sorted cells examined across all samples was fewer than 110,000,000.

As every portion of the isolated RNA was reverse transcribed, the sequencing read expressed TCRB transcripts. Method: immunoSEQ multiplex PCR; TCRdb's copy keeps in-frame clones and lacks some. The sample carries roughly 240,000 clones, roughly 14% recorded once. Study-wide findings and caveats: High TCR expression in some cells could lead to their over-representation in cDNA sequencing. PCR may have favored shorter templates equally in patients and controls.

This clone turned up a few times. What it recognizes is unknown. Per the germline V gene, CDR1 is SEHNR and CDR2 is FQNEAQ (reference sequence). V shed 5 bases and J shed 12 bases, with 16 bases lying between them. This CDR3 is built from 13 residues. The clonotype was recovered from a middle-aged woman in good health. The rearrangement uses TRBV7-9 and TRBJ1-4; no reliable D call. Sample: naive CD4+ T cells from blood. CDR3 in amino acids: CASSLTAGRELFF. The DNA of the CDR3 is TGTGCCAGCAGCCTAACTGCCGGTCGGGAACTGTTTTTT.